Sequencing of this T cell receptor (beta chain) was carried out in a study of shared clonotypes between healthy human individuals. Naive CD8 cells lacked CD45RO and underwent positive selection for CCR7, leaving out terminally differentiated effector memory CD45RA+ cells. Sequencing used immunoSEQ multiplex PCR; TCRdb keeps in-frame clones, though not all of them. The sample shows over 2,000,000 clones, 80% to 95% of them seen only once. This clone was seen a handful of times. CDR3 length: 14 amino acids. Germline lookup yields CDR1 SEHNR and CDR2 FQNEAQ (reference sequence). Trimming left V 1 base short and J 7 bases short, with 13 bases between.

This receptor was taken from a man between 18 and 35 years old in good health. Some clones in this sample may be carry-over from other donors' samples. V gene TRBV7-9 combines with J gene TRBJ1-2; D is undetermined. Sequencing was done on a sample of naive CD8+ T cells from PBMCs. Written as DNA, the CDR3 is TGTGCCAGCAGCTTAGTCCGCCCGGATTCTGGCTACACCTTC. As protein: CASSLVRPDSGYTF.